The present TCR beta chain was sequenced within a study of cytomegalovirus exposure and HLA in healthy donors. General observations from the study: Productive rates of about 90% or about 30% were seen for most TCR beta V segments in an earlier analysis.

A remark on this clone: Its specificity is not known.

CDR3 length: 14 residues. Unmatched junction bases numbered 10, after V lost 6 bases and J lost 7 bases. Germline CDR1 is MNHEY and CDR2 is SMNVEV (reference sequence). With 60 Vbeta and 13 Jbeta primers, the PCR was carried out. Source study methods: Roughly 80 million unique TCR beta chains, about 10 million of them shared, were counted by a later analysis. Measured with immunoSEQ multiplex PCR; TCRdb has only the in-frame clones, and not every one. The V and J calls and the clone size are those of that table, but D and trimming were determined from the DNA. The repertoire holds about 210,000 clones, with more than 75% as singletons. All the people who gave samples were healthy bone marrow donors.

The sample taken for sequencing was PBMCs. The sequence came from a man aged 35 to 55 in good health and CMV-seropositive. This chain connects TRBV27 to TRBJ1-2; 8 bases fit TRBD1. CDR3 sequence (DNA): TGTGCCAGCAGCACCCCCGACAGGGGCGGTGGCTACACCTTC. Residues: CASSTPDRGGGYTF.